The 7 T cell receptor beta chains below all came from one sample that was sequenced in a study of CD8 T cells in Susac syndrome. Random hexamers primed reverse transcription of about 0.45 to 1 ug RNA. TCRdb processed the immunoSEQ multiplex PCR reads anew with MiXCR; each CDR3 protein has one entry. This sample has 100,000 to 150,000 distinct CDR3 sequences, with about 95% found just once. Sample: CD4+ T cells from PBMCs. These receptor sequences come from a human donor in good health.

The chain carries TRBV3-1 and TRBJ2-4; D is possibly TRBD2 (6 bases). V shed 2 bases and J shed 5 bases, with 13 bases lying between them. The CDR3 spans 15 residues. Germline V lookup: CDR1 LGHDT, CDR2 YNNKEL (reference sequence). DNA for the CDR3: TGTGCCAGCAGCCAAACCGGGACGGGGGAAAACATTCAGTACTTC. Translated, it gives CASSQTGTGENIQYF.

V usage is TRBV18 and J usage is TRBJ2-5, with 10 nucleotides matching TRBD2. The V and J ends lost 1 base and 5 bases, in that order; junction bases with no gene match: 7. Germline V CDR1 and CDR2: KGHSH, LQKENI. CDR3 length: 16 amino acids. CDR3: CASSPLASGSAETQYF. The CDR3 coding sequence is TGTGCCAGCTCACCACTTGCTAGCGGGAGCGCGGAGACCCAGTACTTC.

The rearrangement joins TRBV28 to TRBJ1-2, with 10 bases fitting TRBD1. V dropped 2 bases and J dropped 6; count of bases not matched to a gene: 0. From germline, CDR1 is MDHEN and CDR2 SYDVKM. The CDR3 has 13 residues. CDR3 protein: CASSLGTGDGYTF. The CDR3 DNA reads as TGTGCCAGCAGTTTAGGGACAGGGGATGGCTACACCTTC.

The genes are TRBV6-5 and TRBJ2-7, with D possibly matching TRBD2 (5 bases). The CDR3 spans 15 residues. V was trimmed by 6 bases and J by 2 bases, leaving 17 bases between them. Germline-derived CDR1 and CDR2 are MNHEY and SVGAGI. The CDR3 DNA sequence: TGTGCCAGCAGCCTTACTTTGACTAAAACCTACGAGCAGTACTTC. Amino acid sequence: CASSLTLTKTYEQYF.

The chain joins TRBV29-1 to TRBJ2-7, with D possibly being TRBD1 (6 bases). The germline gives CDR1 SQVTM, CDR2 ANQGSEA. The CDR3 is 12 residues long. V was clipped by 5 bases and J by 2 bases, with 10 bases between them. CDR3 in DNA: TGCAGCGTTTCAACAGGGACCTACGAGCAGTACTTC. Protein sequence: CSVSTGTYEQYF.

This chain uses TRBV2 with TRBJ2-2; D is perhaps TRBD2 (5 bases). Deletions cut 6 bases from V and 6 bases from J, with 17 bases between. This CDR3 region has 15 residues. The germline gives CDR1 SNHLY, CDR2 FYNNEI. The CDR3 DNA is TGTGCCAGCAGCCGCCGGGGTATTGTAGCCGGGGAGCTGTTTTTT. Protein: CASSRRGIVAGELFF.

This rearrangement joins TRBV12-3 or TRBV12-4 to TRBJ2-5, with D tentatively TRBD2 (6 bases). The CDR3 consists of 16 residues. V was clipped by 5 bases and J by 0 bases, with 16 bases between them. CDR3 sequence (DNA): TGTGCCAGCAGTGCCTCCGGGACTGGATACCAAGAGACCCAGTACTTC. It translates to CASSASGTGYQETQYF.